This entry concerns a single T cell receptor (beta chain). Its cognate antigen is unknown. This sample was included in a study of cytomegalovirus exposure and HLA in healthy donors. The wider study: Earlier results showed 90 million to 120 million unique TCR beta sequences derived from approximately 180 million T cells.

Primers included in the PCR were 60 Vbeta and 13 Jbeta primers. Some clones are missing from TCRdb's copy, which holds only in-frame ones; the method was immunoSEQ multiplex PCR. The sample records under 200,000 clones, 77% being singletons. Study-wide results and limits: A later analysis showed TCR association rates differing by HLA locus, peaking at DRB1 and lowest at HLA-C. Researchers reported that a few CMV-associated chains were confirmed in vitro as CMV antigen-specific.

Germline CDR1 is WSHSY and CDR2 is SAAADI. The CDR3 sequence is 16 residues long. The V segment lost 5 bases and the J segment 5 bases; nucleotides outside the gene matches: 6. The receptor was derived from a woman in her forties in good health and CMV-seropositive. The rearrangement uses TRBV10-2 and TRBJ2-5; TRBD2 matches at 15 bases. What was sequenced was PBMCs. CDR3 sequence reads: CASSNGLAGGQETQYF. The CDR3 coding sequence is TGCGCCAGCAGTAACGGACTAGCGGGGGGGCAGGAGACCCAGTACTTC.